One sample yielded the 14 T cell receptor beta chains listed below, sequenced in a study of control samples from healthy donors and cancer patients. Sequencing used immunoSEQ multiplex PCR; TCRdb keeps in-frame clones, though not all of them. Of approximately 150,000 clones detected, 85% to 95% appear once; the ten largest clones hold 10% to 15%. Material for sequencing was blood. The receptors here all came from a man aged 40-49 years in good health.

The chain is built from TRBV5-1 and TRBJ2-6, with 7 nucleotides matching TRBD1. Germline assignment: CDR1 SGHRS and CDR2 YFSETQ. The ends lost 0 bases at V and 2 bases at J; junction bases unmatched: 2. There are 16 residues in the CDR3. The CDR3 region has the DNA TGCGCCAGCAGCTTGGCAACAGGGGCTGGGGCCAACGTCCTGACTTTC. This encodes CASSLATGAGANVLTF.

In this sample, this clone turned up a few times. The V call is TRBV6-2 or TRBV6-3, the J call TRBJ2-5; 12 nucleotides line up with TRBD1. CDR3 length equals 15 residues. The trim removed 5 bases at V and 3 bases at J, leaving 4 bases unmatched. CDR1 and CDR2 from the germline V gene are MNHEY and SVGEGT. The CDR3 nucleotides are TGTGCCAGCAGTCCCGGGACAGGGGGCAAAGAGACCCAGTACTTC. Its protein product is CASSPGTGGKETQYF.

CDR3 DNA sequence: TGTGCCAGCAGCTTAGGGGTCGCTAACTATGGCTACACCTTC. Residues: CASSLGVANYGYTF. The rearrangement joins TRBV7-9 to TRBJ1-2; no clear D gene. This CDR3 is 14 amino acids long. Germline values: CDR1 SEHNR, CDR2 FQNEAQ (reference sequence). The ends were cut back, 1 base at V and 0 bases at J, with 6 bases in the middle. Variable domain in full (rest from reference TRBV7-9 and TRBJ1-2): DTGVSQNPRHKITKRGQNVTFRCDPISEHNRLYWYRQTLGQGPEFLTYFQNEAQLEKSRLLSDRFSAERPKGSFSTLEIQRTEQGDSAMYLCASSLGVANYGYTFGSGTRLTVV.

This chain uses TRBV13 with TRBJ1-2; TRBD1 might be the D (6 bases). The CDR3 contains 13 residues. Germline CDR1 is PRHDT and CDR2 is FYEKMQ (reference sequence). V shed 4 bases and J shed 10 bases, with 16 bases lying between them. CDR3 sequence: CASSSRQVIDYTF. CDR3 DNA: TGTGCCAGCAGCTCGCGACAGGTTATTGACTACACCTTC.

The V call is TRBV2, the J call TRBJ1-4; D is possibly TRBD1 (6 bases). Trimming cost V 9 bases and J 0 bases, with 17 bases left between them. The CDR3 length is 16 residues. Looked up from germline, CDR1 is SNHLY and CDR2 is FYNNEI. The CDR3 loop is CASSRGRGTTNEKLFF. CDR3 nucleotide sequence: TGTGCCAGTTCTCGGGGTAGGGGGACAACTAATGAAAAACTGTTTTTT.

The chain has TRBV19 and TRBJ2-5, with D perhaps assigned TRBD1 or TRBD2 (6 bases each). There are 13 residues in the CDR3. Between the trimmed V and J ends, which lost 7 bases and 4 bases, there was a span of 13 bases. Germline V CDR1 and CDR2: LNHDA, SQIVND (reference sequence). CDR3 sequence: CASNGGRPETQYF. The CDR3 DNA sequence: TGTGCCAGTAATGGGGGGCGACCAGAGACCCAGTACTTC.

This clone was recorded once. The chain carries TRBV4-2 and TRBJ2-7; 8 nucleotides line up with TRBD2. V shed 0 bases and J 3 bases; nucleotides not matched to a gene: 4. The V gene's germline CDR1 is LGHNA and CDR2 YNFKEQ. CDR3 length: 15 amino acids. The CDR3 here is CASSQDDGRDYEQYF. The CDR3 bases are TGTGCCAGCAGCCAAGATGACGGGAGGGACTACGAGCAGTACTTC.

The rearrangement joins TRBV10-2 to TRBJ1-2; TRBD1 matches 7 bases. Looked up from germline, CDR1 is WSHSY and CDR2 is SAAADI. The CDR3 consists of 16 residues. V trimming: 9 bases; J trimming: 1 base; junction bases outside the gene matches: 14. CDR3 bases: TGCGCCAGTGACAGGGCCCTAGGTGGGGATAACTATGGCTACACCTTC. Translating gives CASDRALGGDNYGYTF.

This chain links TRBV2 with TRBJ1-5; TRBD1 is a possible D gene (5 bases). Germline-derived CDR1 and CDR2 are SNHLY and FYNNEI. The CDR3 has 16 residues. V lost 6 bases to trimming and J lost 3 bases, with 18 bases between them. CDR3: CASRPSVAGTNQPQHF. The DNA of the CDR3 is TGTGCCAGCAGGCCGTCCGTCGCGGGGACCAATCAGCCCCAGCATTTT.

The chain links TRBV11-2 to TRBJ1-6; 7 nucleotides agree with TRBD1. The V segment lost 5 bases and the J segment 8 bases; nucleotides outside the gene matches: 9. This CDR3 comprises 15 residues. Per germline, CDR1 SGHAT and CDR2 FQNNGV. The CDR3 is CASSDTQGGDSPLHF. The CDR3 region has the DNA TGTGCCAGCAGCGACACCCAGGGGGGAGATTCACCCCTCCACTTT.

V gene TRBV11-1 combines with J gene TRBJ2-7; 9 nucleotides agree with TRBD1. The J segment lost 5 bases and the V segment lost 3 bases, leaving 8 bases of the junction unmatched. The CDR3 consists of 15 residues. Germline V gene sequence: CDR1 SGHAT, CDR2 FQDESV (reference sequence). In DNA form, the CDR3 reads TGTGCCAGCAGCTTGCCGGGACAGGGTATCCACGAGCAGTACTTC. As protein: CASSLPGQGIHEQYF.

The chain is built from TRBV24-1 and TRBJ2-5; D call uncertain. Germline CDR1 reads KGHDR; CDR2 reads SFDVKD. The CDR3 is 15 residues long. V was shortened by 4 bases and J by 1 base, with 12 bases between the two germline ends. CDR3 nucleotides: TGTGCCACCAGTGACCCCATCGTTGGCCAAGAGACCCAGTACTTC. Its protein is CATSDPIVGQETQYF.

The chain couples TRBV29-1 to TRBJ2-7; possibly TRBD2 for D (6 bases). V was cut by 4 bases and J by 0 bases, with 13 bases left in between. The CDR3 consists of 14 residues. Germline V lookup: CDR1 SQVTM, CDR2 ANQGSEA. DNA for the CDR3: TGCAGCGTTGGACCTGGGGGGAGCTCCTACGAGCAGTACTTC. Translated: CSVGPGGSSYEQYF.

V is TRBV6-5 and J is TRBJ2-3; D remains unclear. Looked up from germline, CDR1 is MNHEY and CDR2 is SVGAGI. CDR3 length: 13 amino acids. V was trimmed by 10 bases and J by 2 bases, leaving 13 bases between them. CDR3 sequence (DNA): TGTGCCACCGAGGTCAGCTACACAGATACGCAGTATTTT. This encodes CATEVSYTDTQYF.